This T cell receptor (beta chain) was identified during a study of human T cells and chemical hapten exposure. Across the whole study: Among samples, TCR yields varied mainly because of small differences in pooled library volume. Study-level findings and limits: The study found that DPC sensitization did not change TCRs above 1 in 1000 frequency. Expanded TCRs were compared with controls, and the expanded TCRs formed significantly more large CDR3 similarity clusters. The immune response of these alopecia patients might not match healthy individuals'.

J lost 5 bases, V lost 5 bases, and 10 bases had no gene match. Germline CDR1 is MDHEN and CDR2 is SYDVKM. This CDR3 contains 16 residues. This clonotype showed up just a few times. Antigen unknown. MiXCR, applied by TCRdb to the RACE reads, yields one record per CDR3 protein. The table shows 190,000 or so distinct CDR3 sequences, with about 25% occurring only once. The time point here: patch test 3, about 24 weeks after DPC sensitization. The treatment here: therapeutic diphenylcyclopropenone sensitization with weekly scalp DPC. This sequence originates from a woman aged 40-49 years with alopecia areata. Some clones in this sample may be carry-over from other donors' samples. The genes are TRBV28 and TRBJ2-1; 9 positions agree with TRBD2. The input for sequencing was whole blood, taken in connection with sensitization to the hapten diphenylcyclopropenone (DPC). CDR3 protein: CASSPYSGSRNNEQFF. CDR3 coding DNA: TGTGCCAGCAGTCCGTATAGCGGGAGTCGGAACAATGAGCAGTTCTTC.